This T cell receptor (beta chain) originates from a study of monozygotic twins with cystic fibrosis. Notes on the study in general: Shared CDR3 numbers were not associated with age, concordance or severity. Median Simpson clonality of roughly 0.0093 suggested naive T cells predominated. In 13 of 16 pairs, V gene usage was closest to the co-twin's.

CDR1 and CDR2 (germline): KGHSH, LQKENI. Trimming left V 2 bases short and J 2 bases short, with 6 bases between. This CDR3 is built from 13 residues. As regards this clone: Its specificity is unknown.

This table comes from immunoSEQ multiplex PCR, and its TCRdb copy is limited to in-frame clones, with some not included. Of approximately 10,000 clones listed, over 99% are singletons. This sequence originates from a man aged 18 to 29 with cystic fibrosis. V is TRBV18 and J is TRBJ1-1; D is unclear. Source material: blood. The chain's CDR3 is CASSPSGNTEAFF. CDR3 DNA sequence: TGTGCCAGCTCACCAAGTGGCAACACTGAAGCTTTCTTT.